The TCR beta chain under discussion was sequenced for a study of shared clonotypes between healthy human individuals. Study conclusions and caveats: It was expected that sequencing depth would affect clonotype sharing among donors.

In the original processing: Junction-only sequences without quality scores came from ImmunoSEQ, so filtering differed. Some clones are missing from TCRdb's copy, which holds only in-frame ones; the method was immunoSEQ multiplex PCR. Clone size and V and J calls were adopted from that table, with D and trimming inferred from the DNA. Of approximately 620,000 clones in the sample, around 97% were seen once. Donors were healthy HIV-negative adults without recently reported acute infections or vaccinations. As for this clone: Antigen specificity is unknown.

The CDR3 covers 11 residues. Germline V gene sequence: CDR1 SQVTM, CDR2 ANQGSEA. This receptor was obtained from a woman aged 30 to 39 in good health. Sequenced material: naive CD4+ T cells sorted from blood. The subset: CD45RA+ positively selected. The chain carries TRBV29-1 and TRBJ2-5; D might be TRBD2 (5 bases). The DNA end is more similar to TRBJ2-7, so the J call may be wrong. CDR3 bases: TGCAGCGTTGGTGAGGGTAACGAGCAGTACTTC. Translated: CSVGEGNEQYF.